The TCR beta chain described here comes from a study of shared clonotypes between healthy human individuals. Findings of the study overall: The authors expected sequencing depth to affect clonotype sharing among donors. Against clonotypes common to all four donors, non-shared ones had lower generation probabilities.

Method: immunoSEQ multiplex PCR; TCRdb's copy keeps in-frame clones and lacks some. The table has roughly 2.4 million clones, around 95% seen once; the top ten hold 0.1% to 0.15%. From germline, CDR1 is LNHDA and CDR2 SQIVND (reference sequence). The CDR3 consists of 13 residues. V was pared by 10 bases and J by 6 bases, with 5 bases of the junction left unmatched. With respect to this clone: Antigen unknown.

Sequences were obtained from naive CD4+ T cells sorted from blood. The subset: CD45RA+ positively selected. V gene TRBV19 combines with J gene TRBJ2-6; 8 bases are shared with TRBD1. The source of this sequence is a young man in good health. The CDR3 nucleotides are TGTGCCACCCGGACAGGGACGGCCAACGTCCTGACTTTC. Protein product: CATRTGTANVLTF.